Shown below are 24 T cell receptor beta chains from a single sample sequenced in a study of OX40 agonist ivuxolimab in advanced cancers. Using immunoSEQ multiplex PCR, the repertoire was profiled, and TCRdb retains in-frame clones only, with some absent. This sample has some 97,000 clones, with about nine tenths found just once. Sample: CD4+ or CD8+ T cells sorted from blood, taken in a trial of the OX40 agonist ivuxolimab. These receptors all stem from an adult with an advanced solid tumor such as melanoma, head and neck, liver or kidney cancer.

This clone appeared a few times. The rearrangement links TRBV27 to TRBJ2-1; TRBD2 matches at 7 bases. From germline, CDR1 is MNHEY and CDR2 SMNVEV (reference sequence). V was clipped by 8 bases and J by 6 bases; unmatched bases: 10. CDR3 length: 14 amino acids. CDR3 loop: CASPFSAGVNEQFF. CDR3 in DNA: TGTGCCAGCCCCTTTTCCGCGGGAGTCAATGAGCAGTTCTTC.

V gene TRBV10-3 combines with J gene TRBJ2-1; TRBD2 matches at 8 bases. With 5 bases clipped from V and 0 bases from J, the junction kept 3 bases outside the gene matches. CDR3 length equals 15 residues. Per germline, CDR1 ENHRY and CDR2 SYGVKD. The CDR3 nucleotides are TGTGCCATCAGTCCAGGGACTAGCTCCTACAATGAGCAGTTCTTC. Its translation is CAISPGTSSYNEQFF.

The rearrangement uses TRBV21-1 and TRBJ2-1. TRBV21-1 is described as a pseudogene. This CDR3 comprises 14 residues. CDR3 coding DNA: TGTGCCAGCAGCCCCCCCCATGGGGGCAATGAGCAGTTCTTC. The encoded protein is CASSPPHGGNEQFF.

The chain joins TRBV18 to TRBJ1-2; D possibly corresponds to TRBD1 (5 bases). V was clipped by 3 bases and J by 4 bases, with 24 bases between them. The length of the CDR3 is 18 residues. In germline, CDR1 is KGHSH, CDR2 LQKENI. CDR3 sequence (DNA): TGTGCCAGCTCACCCGAGGGACGGGCGGGGAAGAACTCCTATGGCTACACCTTC. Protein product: CASSPEGRAGKNSYGYTF.

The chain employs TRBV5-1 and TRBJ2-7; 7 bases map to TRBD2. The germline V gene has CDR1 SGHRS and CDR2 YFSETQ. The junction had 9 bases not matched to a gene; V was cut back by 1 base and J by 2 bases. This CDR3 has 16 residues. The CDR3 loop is CASSLSFSGPPYEQYF. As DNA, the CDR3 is TGCGCCAGCAGCTTGTCCTTTAGCGGGCCACCCTACGAGCAGTACTTC.

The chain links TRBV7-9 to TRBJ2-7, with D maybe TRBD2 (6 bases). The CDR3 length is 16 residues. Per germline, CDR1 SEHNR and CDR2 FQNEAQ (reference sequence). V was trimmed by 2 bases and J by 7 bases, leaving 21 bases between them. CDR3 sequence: CASSLSGAGSGREQYF. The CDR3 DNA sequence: TGTGCCAGCAGCTTATCCGGAGCGGGCTCTGGCAGGGAGCAGTACTTC.

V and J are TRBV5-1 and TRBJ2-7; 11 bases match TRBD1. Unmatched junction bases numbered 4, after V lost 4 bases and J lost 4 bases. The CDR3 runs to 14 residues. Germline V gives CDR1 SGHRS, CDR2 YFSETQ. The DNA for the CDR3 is TGCGCCAGCAGCCGGGGACAGGGGGGTTACGAGCAGTACTTC. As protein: CASSRGQGGYEQYF.

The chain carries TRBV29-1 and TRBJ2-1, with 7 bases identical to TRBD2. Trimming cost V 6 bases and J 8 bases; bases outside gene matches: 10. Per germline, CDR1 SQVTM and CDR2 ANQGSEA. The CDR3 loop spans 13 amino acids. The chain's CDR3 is CSVRDYPSDEQFF. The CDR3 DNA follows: TGCAGCGTCCGGGACTACCCTTCTGATGAGCAGTTCTTC.

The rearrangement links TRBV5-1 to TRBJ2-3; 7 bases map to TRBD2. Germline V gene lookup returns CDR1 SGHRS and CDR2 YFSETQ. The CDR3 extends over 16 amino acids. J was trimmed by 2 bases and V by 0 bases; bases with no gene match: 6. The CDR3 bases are TGCGCCAGCAGCTTGGCTGCGGGAGTCATCACAGATACGCAGTATTTT. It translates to CASSLAAGVITDTQYF. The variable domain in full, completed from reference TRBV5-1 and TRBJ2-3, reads KAGVTQTPRYLIKTRGQQVTLSCSPISGHRSVSWYQQTPGQGLQFLFEYFSETQRNKGNFPGRFSGRQFSNSRSEMNVSTLELGDSALYLCASSLAAGVITDTQYFGPGTRLTVL.

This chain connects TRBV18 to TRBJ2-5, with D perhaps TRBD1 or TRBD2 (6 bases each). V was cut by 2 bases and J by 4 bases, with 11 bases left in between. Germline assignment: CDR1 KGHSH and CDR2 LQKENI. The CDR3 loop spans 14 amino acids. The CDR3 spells CASSPKGGLETQYF. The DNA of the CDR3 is TGTGCCAGCTCACCAAAGGGGGGATTAGAGACCCAGTACTTC. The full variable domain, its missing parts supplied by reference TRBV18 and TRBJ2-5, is NAGVMQNPRHLVRRRGQEARLRCSPMKGHSHVYWYRQLPEEGLKFMVYLQKENIIDESGMPKERFSAEFPKEGPSILRIQQVVRGDSAAYFCASSPKGGLETQYFGPGTRLLVL.

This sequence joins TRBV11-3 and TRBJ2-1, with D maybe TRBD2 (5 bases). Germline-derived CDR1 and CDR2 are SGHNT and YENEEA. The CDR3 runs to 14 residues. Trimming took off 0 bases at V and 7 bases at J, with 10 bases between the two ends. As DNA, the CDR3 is TGTGCCAGCAGCTTAGATCTAGCCTCGAATGAGCAGTTCTTC. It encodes CASSLDLASNEQFF. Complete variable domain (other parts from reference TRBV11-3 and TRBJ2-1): EAGVVQSPRYKIIEKKQPVAFWCNPISGHNTLYWYLQNLGQGPELLIRYENEEAVDDSQLPKDRFSAERLKGVDSTLKIQPAELGDSAVYLCASSLDLASNEQFFGPGTRLTVL.

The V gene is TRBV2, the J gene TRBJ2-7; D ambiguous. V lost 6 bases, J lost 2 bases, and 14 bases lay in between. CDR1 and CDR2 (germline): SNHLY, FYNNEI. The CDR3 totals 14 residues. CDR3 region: CASRRSSTTYEQYF. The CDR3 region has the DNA TGTGCCAGCAGGAGGAGCTCTACGACCTACGAGCAGTACTTC.

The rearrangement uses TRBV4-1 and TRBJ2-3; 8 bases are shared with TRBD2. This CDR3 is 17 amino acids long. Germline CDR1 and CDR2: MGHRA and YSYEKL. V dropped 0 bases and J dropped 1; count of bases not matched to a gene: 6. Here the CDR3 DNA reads TGCGCCAGCAGCCAAGACCCAAGCGGGAGCGGCACAGATACGCAGTATTTT. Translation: CASSQDPSGSGTDTQYF.

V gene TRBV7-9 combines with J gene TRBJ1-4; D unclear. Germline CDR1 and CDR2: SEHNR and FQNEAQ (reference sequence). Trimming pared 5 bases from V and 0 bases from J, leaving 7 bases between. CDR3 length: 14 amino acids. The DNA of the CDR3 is TGTGCCAGCAGCCCAGATCCAACTAATGAAAAACTGTTTTTT. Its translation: CASSPDPTNEKLFF.

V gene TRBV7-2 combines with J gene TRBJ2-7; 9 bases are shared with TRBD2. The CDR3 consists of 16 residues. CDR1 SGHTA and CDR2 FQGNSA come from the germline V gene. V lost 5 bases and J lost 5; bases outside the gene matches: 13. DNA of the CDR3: TGTGCCAGCAGCATCGGGACTAGCCTCCTGCGGAACGAGCAGTACTTC. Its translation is CASSIGTSLLRNEQYF.

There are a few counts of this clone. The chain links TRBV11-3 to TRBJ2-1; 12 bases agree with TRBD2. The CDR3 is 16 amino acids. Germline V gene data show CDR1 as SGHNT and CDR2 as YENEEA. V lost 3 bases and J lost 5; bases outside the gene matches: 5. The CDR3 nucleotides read TGTGCCAGCAGCTTGGGGAGACTAGCGGGGGACAATGAGCAGTTCTTC. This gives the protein CASSLGRLAGDNEQFF.

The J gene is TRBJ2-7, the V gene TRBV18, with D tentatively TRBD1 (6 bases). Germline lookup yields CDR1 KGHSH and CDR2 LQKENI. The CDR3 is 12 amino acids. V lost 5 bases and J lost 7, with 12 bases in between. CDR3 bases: TGTGCCAGCTCAAAACCAGACAGGGAGCAGTACTTC. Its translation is CASSKPDREQYF.

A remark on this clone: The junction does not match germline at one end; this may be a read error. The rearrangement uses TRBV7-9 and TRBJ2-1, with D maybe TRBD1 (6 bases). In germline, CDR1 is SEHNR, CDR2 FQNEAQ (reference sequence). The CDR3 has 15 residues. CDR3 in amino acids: CASRLGTSSYNEQFF. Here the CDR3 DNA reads TGTGCCAGCCGCTTGGGGACATCCTCCTACAATGAGCAGTTCTTC.

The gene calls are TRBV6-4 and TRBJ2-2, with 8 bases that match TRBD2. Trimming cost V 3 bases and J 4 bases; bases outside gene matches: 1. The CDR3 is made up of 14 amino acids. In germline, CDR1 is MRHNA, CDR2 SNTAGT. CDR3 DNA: TGTGCCAGCAGTGAGCTAGCGGGCACCGGGGAGCTGTTTTTT. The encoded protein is CASSELAGTGELFF.

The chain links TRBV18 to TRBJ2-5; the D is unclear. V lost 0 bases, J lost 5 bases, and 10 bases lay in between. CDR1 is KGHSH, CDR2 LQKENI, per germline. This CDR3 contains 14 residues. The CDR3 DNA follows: TGTGCCAGCTCACCACCATCACGTTCCGAGACCCAGTACTTC. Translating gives CASSPPSRSETQYF.

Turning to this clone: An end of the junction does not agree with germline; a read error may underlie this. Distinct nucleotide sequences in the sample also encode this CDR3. The CDR3 DNA sequence: TGTGCCAGCAGCTTCGAGACCGTCGGGAGGTTCTCCTACGAGCAGTACTTT. Translation: CASSFETVGRFSYEQYF. The genes are TRBV7-9 and TRBJ2-7; 7 bases match TRBD2. Germline V gene data show CDR1 as SEHNR and CDR2 as FQNEAQ (reference sequence). The CDR3 has 17 amino acids.

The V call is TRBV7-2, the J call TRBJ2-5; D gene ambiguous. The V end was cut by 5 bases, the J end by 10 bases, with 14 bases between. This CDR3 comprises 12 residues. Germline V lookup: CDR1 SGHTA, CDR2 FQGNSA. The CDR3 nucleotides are TGTGCCAGCAGCCATTCGCCTCTGGACCAGTACTTC. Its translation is CASSHSPLDQYF.

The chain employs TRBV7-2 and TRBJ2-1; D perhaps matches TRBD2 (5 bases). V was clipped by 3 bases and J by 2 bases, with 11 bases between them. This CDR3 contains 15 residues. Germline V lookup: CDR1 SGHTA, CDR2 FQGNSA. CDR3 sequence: CASSFSGGPYNEQFF. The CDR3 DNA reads TGTGCCAGCAGCTTCTCCGGCGGGCCCTACAATGAGCAGTTCTTC.

CDR3 sequence: CASRRQTGPYEQYF. Written as DNA, the CDR3 is TGTGCCAGCAGACGACAGACGGGACCCTACGAGCAGTACTTC. The chain carries TRBV7-2 and TRBJ2-7; D may match TRBD1 or TRBD2 (5 bases each). Deletions cut 6 bases from V and 2 bases from J, with 14 bases between. The germline V gene has CDR1 SGHTA and CDR2 FQGNSA. The CDR3 covers 14 residues.